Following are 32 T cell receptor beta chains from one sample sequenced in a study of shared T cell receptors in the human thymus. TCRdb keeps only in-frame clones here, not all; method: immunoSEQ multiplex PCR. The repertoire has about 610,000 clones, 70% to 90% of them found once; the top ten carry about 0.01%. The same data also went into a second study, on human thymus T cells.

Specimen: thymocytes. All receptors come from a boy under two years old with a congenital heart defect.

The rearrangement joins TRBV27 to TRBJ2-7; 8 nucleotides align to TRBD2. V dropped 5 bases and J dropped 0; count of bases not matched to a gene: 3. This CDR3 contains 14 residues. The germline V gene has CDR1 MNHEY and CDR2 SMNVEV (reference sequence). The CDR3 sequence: CASSPGTSSYEQYF. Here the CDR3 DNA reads TGTGCCAGCAGTCCCGGGACTAGCTCCTACGAGCAGTACTTC.

The CDR3 region is CASSEGGQRQPQHF. Here the CDR3 DNA reads TGTGCCAGCAGTGAAGGGGGGCAGAGGCAGCCCCAGCATTTT. The gene calls are TRBV6-1 and TRBJ1-5, with D possibly matching TRBD1 (6 bases). There are 14 residues in the CDR3. V lost 1 base, J lost 7 bases, and 11 bases lay in between. In germline, CDR1 is MNHNS, CDR2 SASEGT.

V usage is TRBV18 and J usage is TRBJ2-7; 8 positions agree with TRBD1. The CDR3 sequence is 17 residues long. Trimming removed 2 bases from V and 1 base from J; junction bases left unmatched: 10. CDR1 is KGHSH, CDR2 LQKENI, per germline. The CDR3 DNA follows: TGTGCCAGCTCACCATACAGGAAGGACAGGGATTCCTACGAGCAGTACTTC. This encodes CASSPYRKDRDSYEQYF. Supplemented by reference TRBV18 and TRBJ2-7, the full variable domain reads NAGVMQNPRHLVRRRGQEARLRCSPMKGHSHVYWYRQLPEEGLKFMVYLQKENIIDESGMPKERFSAEFPKEGPSILRIQQVVRGDSAAYFCASSPYRKDRDSYEQYFGPGTRLTVT.

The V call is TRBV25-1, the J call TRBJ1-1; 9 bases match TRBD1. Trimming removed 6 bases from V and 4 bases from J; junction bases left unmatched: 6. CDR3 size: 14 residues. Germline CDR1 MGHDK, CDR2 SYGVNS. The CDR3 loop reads CASRDRQGVTEAFF. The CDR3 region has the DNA TGTGCCAGCAGGGATAGACAGGGGGTCACTGAAGCTTTCTTT.

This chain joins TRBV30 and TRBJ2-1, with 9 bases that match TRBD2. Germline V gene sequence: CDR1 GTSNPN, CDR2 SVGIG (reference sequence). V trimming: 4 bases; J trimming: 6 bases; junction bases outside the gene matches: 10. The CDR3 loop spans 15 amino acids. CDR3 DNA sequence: TGTGCCTGGAACGATAGCGGGAGACCGGGCAATGAGCAGTTCTTC. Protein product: CAWNDSGRPGNEQFF.

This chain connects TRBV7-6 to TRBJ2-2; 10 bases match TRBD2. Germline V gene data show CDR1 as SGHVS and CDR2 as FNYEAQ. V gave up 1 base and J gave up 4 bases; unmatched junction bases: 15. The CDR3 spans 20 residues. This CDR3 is CASSLVGEASGSEGTGELFF. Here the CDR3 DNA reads TGTGCCAGCAGCTTAGTCGGGGAGGCTAGCGGGAGTGAGGGCACCGGGGAGCTGTTTTTT.

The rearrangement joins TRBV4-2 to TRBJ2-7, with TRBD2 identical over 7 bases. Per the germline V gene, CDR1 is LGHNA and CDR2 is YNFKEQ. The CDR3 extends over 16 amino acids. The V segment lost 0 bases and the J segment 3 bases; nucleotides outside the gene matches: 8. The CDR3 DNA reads TGTGCCAGCAGCCAAGATAGGTGGGAGGGCCTCTACGAGCAGTACTTC. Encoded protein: CASSQDRWEGLYEQYF.

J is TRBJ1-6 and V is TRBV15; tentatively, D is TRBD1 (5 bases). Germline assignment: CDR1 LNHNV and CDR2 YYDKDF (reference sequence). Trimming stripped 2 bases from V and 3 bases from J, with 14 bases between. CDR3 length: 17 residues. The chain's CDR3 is CATSRRGQMLYNSPLHF. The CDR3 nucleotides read TGTGCCACCAGCAGAAGGGGCCAGATGCTCTATAATTCACCCCTCCACTTT. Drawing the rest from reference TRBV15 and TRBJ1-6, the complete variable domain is DAMVIQNPRYQVTQFGKPVTLSCSQTLNHNVMYWYQQKSSQAPKLLFHYYDKDFNNEADTPDNFQSRRPNTSFCFLDIRSPGLGDTAMYLCATSRRGQMLYNSPLHFGNGTRLTVT.

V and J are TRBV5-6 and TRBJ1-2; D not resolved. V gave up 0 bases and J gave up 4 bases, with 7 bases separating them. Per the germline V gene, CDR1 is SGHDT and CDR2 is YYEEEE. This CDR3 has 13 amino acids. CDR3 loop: CASSLVRPYGYTF. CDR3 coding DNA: TGTGCCAGCAGCTTGGTGCGGCCCTATGGCTACACCTTC. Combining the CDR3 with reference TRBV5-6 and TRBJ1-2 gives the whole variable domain DAGVTQSPTHLIKTRGQQVTLRCSPKSGHDTVSWYQQALGQGPQFIFQYYEEEERQRGNFPDRFSGHQFPNYSSELNVNALLLGDSALYLCASSLVRPYGYTFGSGTRLTVV.

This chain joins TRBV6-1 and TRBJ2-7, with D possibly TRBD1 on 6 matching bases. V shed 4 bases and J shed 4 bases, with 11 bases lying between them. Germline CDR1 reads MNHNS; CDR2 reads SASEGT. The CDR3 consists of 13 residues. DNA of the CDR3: TGTGCCAGCAGTGGGGACACGCTGTACGAGCAGTACTTC. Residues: CASSGDTLYEQYF.

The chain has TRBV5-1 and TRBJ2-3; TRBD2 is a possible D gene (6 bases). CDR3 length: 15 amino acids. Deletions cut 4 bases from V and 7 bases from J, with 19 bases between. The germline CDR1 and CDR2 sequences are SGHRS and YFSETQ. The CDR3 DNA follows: TGCGCCAGCAGCCACCAGCCGGGGGAAGGGAATACGCAGTATTTT. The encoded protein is CASSHQPGEGNTQYF.

CDR3 region: CASSKGRNRLADYNEQFF. The DNA for the CDR3 is TGTGCCAGCAGTAAGGGGAGGAATCGGCTAGCAGACTACAATGAGCAGTTCTTC. This chain links TRBV27 with TRBJ2-1, with D possibly matching TRBD2 (6 bases). The CDR3 covers 18 residues. Germline lookup yields CDR1 MNHEY and CDR2 SMNVEV (reference sequence). V lost 5 bases and J lost 3, with 23 bases in between.

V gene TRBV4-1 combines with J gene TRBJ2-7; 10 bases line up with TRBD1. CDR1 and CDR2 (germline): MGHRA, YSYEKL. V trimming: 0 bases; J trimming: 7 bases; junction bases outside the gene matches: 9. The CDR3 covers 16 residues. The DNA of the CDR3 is TGCGCCAGCAGCCAAGATCGCGGGACAGGGGTGGGTGAGCAGTACTTC. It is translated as CASSQDRGTGVGEQYF.

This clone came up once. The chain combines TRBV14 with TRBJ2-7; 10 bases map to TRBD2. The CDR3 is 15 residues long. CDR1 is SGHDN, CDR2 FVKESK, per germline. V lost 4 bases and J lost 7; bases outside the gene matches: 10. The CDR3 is CASSPRGAGGREQYF. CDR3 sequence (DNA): TGTGCCAGCAGCCCCCGGGGAGCGGGAGGGCGAGAGCAGTACTTC.

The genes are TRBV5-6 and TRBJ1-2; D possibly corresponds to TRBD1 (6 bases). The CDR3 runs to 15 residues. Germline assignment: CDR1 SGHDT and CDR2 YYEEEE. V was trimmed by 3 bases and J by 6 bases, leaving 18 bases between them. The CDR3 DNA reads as TGTGCCAGCAGCTCTGTATCCGGGACAAGGGATGGCTACACCTTC. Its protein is CASSSVSGTRDGYTF. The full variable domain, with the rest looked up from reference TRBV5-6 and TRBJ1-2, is DAGVTQSPTHLIKTRGQQVTLRCSPKSGHDTVSWYQQALGQGPQFIFQYYEEEERQRGNFPDRFSGHQFPNYSSELNVNALLLGDSALYLCASSSVSGTRDGYTFGSGTRLTVV.

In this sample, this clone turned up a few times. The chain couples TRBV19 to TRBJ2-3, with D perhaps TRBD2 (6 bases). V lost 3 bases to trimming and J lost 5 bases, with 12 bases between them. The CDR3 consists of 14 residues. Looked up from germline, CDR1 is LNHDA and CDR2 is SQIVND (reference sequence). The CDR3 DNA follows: TGTGCCAGTAGTATCGGGGCGGGGCGAGATACGCAGTATTTT. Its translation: CASSIGAGRDTQYF.

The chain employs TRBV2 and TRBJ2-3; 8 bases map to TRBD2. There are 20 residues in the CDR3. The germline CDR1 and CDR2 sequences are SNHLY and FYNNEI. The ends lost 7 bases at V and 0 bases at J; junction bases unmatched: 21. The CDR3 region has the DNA TGTGCCAGCATTGGATTGGGGGGGACATCCGGGGGGGGAAGCACAGATACGCAGTATTTT. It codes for CASIGLGGTSGGGSTDTQYF. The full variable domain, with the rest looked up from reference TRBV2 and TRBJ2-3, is EPEVTQTPSHQVTQMGQEVILRCVPISNHLYFYWYRQILGQKVEFLVSFYNNEISEKSEIFDDQFSVERPDGSNFTLKIRSTKLEDSAMYFCASIGLGGTSGGGSTDTQYFGPGTRLTVL.

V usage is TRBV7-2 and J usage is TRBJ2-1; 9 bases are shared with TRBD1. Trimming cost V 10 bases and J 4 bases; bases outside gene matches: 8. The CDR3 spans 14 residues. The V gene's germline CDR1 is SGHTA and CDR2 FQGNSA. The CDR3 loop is CATRGQGKYNEQFF. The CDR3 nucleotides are TGTGCCACCCGGGGACAGGGAAAGTACAATGAGCAGTTCTTC.

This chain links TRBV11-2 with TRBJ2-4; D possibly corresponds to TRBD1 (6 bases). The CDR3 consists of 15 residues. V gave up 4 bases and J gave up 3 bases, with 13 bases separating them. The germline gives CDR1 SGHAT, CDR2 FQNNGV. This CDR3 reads CASSSTRTVKNIQYF. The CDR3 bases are TGTGCCAGCAGCTCGACTCGGACAGTCAAAAACATTCAGTACTTC.

The CDR3 region is CASSSVSGEVLNEQFF. The CDR3 nucleotides are TGTGCCAGCAGTTCCGTGAGCGGGGAGGTATTGAATGAGCAGTTCTTC. The chain combines TRBV6-5 with TRBJ2-1, with 7 positions matching TRBD2. The CDR3 runs 16 residues. Trimming cost V 4 bases and J 7 bases; bases outside gene matches: 13. The germline CDR1 and CDR2 sequences are MNHEY and SVGAGI.

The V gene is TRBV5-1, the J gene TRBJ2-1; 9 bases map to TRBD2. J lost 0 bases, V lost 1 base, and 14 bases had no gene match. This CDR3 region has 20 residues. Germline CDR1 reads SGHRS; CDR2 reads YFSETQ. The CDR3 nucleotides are TGCGCCAGCAGCTTGAAACCTAGCGGGGCCAACCCTAGCTCCTACAATGAGCAGTTCTTC. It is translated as CASSLKPSGANPSSYNEQFF.

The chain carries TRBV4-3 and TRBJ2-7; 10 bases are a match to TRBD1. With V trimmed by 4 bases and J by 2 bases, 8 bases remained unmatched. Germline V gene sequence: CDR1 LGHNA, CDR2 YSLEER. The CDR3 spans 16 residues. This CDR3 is CASSLRQGAQPYEQYF. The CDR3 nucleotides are TGCGCCAGCAGCCTACGACAGGGGGCGCAACCCTACGAGCAGTACTTC.

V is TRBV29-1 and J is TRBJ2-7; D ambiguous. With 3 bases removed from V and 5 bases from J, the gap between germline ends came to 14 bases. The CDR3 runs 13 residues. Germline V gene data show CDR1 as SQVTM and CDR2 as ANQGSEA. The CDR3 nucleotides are TGCAGCGTTGATGGCCCCCTGAGGAACGAGCAGTACTTC. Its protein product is CSVDGPLRNEQYF.

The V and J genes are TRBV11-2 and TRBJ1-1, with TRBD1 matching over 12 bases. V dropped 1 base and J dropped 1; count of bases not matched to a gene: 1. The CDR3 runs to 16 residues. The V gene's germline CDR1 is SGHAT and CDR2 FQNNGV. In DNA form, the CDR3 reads TGTGCCAGCAGCTTAGGGGACAGGGGGCCGAACACTGAAGCTTTCTTT. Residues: CASSLGDRGPNTEAFF. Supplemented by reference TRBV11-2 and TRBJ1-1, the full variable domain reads EAGVAQSPRYKIIEKRQSVAFWCNPISGHATLYWYQQILGQGPKLLIQFQNNGVVDDSQLPKDRFSAERLKGVDSTLKIQPAKLEDSAVYLCASSLGDRGPNTEAFFGQGTRLTVV.

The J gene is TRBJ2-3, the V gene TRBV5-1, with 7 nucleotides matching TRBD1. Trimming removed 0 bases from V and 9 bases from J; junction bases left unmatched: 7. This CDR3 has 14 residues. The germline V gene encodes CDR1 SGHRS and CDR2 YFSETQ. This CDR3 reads CASSLDRGPGTQYF. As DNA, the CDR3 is TGCGCCAGCAGCTTGGACAGGGGACCCGGGACGCAGTATTTT.

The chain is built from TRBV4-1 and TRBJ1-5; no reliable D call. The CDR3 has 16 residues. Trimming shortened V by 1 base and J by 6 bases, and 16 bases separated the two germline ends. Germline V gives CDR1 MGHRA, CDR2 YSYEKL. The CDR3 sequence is CASSQGRVGKIQPQHF. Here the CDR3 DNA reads TGCGCCAGCAGCCAAGGGAGGGTGGGAAAAATTCAGCCCCAGCATTTT.

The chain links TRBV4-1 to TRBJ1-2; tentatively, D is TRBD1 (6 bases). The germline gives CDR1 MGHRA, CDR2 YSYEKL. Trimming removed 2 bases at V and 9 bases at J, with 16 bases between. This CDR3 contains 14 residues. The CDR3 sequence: CASSQIQGTGSYTF. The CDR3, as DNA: TGCGCCAGCAGCCAAATACAGGGAACCGGAAGCTACACCTTC.

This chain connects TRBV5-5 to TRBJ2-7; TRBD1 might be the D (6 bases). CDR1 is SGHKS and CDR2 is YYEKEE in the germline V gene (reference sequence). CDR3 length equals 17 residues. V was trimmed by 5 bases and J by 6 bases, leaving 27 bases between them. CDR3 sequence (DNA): TGTGCCAGCAGTTTGCTACCCCCGGGACCTCCAGGGGTCGAGCAGTACTTC. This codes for CASSLLPPGPPGVEQYF.

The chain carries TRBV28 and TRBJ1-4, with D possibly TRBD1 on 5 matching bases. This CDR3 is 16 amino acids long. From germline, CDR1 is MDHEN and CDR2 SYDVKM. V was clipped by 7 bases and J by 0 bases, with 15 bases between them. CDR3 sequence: CASTDLTGPTNEKLFF. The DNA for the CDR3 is TGTGCCAGCACGGATTTAACAGGTCCAACTAATGAAAAACTGTTTTTT.

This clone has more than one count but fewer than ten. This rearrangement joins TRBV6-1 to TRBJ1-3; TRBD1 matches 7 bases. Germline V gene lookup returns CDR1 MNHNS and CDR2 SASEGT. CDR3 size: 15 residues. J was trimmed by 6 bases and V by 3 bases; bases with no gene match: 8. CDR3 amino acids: CASSDDDRALNTIYF. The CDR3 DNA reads TGTGCCAGCAGTGATGACGACAGGGCACTAAACACCATATATTTT.

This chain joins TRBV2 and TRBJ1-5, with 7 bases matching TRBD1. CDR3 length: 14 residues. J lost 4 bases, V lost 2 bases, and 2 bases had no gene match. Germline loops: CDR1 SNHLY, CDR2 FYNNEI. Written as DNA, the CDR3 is TGTGCCAGCAGTGAAAAGGGACAGAATCAGCCCCAGCATTTT. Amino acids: CASSEKGQNQPQHF. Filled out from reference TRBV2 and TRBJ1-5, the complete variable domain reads EPEVTQTPSHQVTQMGQEVILRCVPISNHLYFYWYRQILGQKVEFLVSFYNNEISEKSEIFDDQFSVERPDGSNFTLKIRSTKLEDSAMYFCASSEKGQNQPQHFGDGTRLSIL.

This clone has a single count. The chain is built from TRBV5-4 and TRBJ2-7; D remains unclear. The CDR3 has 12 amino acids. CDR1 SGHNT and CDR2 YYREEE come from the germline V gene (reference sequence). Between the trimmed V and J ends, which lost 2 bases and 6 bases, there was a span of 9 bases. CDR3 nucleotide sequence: TGTGCCAGCAGCTTCAGTCTGTCCGAGCAGTACTTC. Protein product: CASSFSLSEQYF.